This TCR beta chain originates from a study of PD-L1 blockade in urothelial cancer. At the level of the study: Of approximately 29 patients, around 26 were males with bladder-origin urothelial cancer. Earlier, patients had received 0 to 3 chemotherapy regimens. The study, taken as a whole, reports: Better survival was forecast by a pretreatment blood TCR clonality below the median.

As regards this clone: As yet, its antigen is unknown.

Germline V gene data show CDR1 as MNHEY and CDR2 as SMNVEV (reference sequence). V lost 0 bases to trimming and J lost 6 bases; unmatched junction nucleotides: 4. CDR3 length equals 14 residues. This table comes from immunoSEQ multiplex PCR, and its TCRdb copy is limited to in-frame clones, with some not included. The table records over 75,000 clones, roughly 90% of them present only once. The time point was: pretreatment peripheral blood. This TCR came from a woman older than 75 with urothelial cancer. The material sequenced was PBMCs, taken around atezolizumab (anti-PD-L1) treatment. This chain uses TRBV27 with TRBJ1-1, with 7 bases matching TRBD1. For the CDR3, the DNA is TGTGCCAGCAGTTTATCGACAGGGACGGCTGAAGCTTTCTTT. Residues: CASSLSTGTAEAFF.